The 9 T cell receptor beta chains below come from one sample, sequenced in a study of T-cell memory formation after mild COVID-19. TCRdb processed the 5' RACE reads anew with MiXCR; each CDR3 protein has one entry. The repertoire consists of roughly 240,000 distinct CDR3 sequences, with roughly 16% occurring once and the leading ten covering over 20%. Source material: PBMCs or a T cell subset sorted from them (not recorded which). These TCRs come from a man between 18 and 29 years old who had mild COVID-19 (a few samples of this study predate the infection). Cell type and time point are not known.

As DNA, the CDR3 is TGTGCCGAGAGGTGGGGTCACACTGAAGCTTTCTTT. Amino acids: CAERWGHTEAFF. This chain links TRBV28 with TRBJ1-1, with D unresolved. CDR3 size: 12 residues. Deletions cut 11 bases from V and 3 bases from J, with 13 bases between. Germline V gene lookup returns CDR1 MDHEN and CDR2 SYDVKM.

This clonotype showed up many times. At one end, the junction sequence differs from germline, possibly due to a read error. J is TRBJ1-5 and V is TRBV19; D unresolved. Germline V gene lookup returns CDR1 LNHDA and CDR2 SQIVND (reference sequence). The CDR3 runs 13 residues. CDR3 DNA: TGCGCCAGCAGCCGGGATAGCAATCAGCCCCAGCATTTT. This gives the protein CASSRDSNQPQHF.

This clonotype was recorded a few times. The genes are TRBV6-5 and TRBJ1-1; the match to TRBD1 covers 8 bases. From germline, CDR1 is MNHEY and CDR2 SVGAGI. J gave up 4 bases and V 6 bases, and 4 bases lay outside the gene matches. The CDR3 has 13 amino acids. The CDR3 loop reads CASRETGGTEAFF. In DNA, the CDR3 is TGTGCCAGCAGGGAAACAGGGGGCACTGAAGCTTTCTTT.

The gene calls are TRBV28 and TRBJ1-6, with 9 bases matching TRBD1. The CDR3 contains 15 residues. Germline V lookup: CDR1 MDHEN, CDR2 SYDVKM. V dropped 4 bases and J dropped 6; count of bases not matched to a gene: 4. In DNA, the CDR3 is TGTGCCAGCAGTTCAAGGACAGGGGTTAATTCACCCCTCCACTTT. As protein: CASSSRTGVNSPLHF.

The rearrangement joins TRBV4-3 to TRBJ1-1; D uncertain. Trimming took off 0 bases at V and 0 bases at J, with 14 bases between the two ends. Germline V lookup: CDR1 LGHNA, CDR2 YSLEER. The CDR3 has 17 residues. CDR3 sequence (DNA): TGCGCCAGCAGCCAAGAGCCAGAAGCTAACATGAACACTGAAGCTTTCTTT. Its protein is CASSQEPEANMNTEAFF.

This chain links TRBV4-1 with TRBJ1-1; D is unresolved. CDR1 MGHRA and CDR2 YSYEKL come from the germline V gene. V lost 4 bases to trimming and J lost 0 bases, with 21 bases between them. The CDR3 is made up of 18 amino acids. The CDR3 sequence: CASSPWHNVPTMNTEAFF. Here the CDR3 DNA reads TGCGCCAGCAGCCCATGGCATAACGTACCCACCATGAACACTGAAGCTTTCTTT.

The table lists this clonotype with a few counts. As DNA, the CDR3 is TGTGCCAGCAGCCAGGAGGGGCTGAACACTGAAGCTTTCTTT. Encoded protein: CASSQEGLNTEAFF. The chain uses TRBV7-2 and TRBJ1-1; a possible D gene is TRBD1 (5 bases). The CDR3 extends over 14 amino acids. The ends were cut back, 5 bases at V and 0 bases at J, with 10 bases in the middle. The germline V gene has CDR1 SGHTA and CDR2 FQGNSA.

The gene calls are TRBV6-5 and TRBJ1-5, with 8 bases matching TRBD1. The germline gives CDR1 MNHEY, CDR2 SVGAGI. V lost 5 bases and J lost 3; bases outside the gene matches: 6. This CDR3 spans 15 amino acids. CDR3 protein: CASSKGQDANQPQHF. The DNA for the CDR3 is TGTGCCAGCAGTAAGGGACAGGACGCCAATCAGCCCCAGCATTTT.

Comments on this clonotype: One end of the junction does not line up with germline, which may come from a read error. The genes are TRBV11-2 and TRBJ1-2, with 7 nucleotides matching TRBD1. Germline V CDR1 and CDR2: SGHAT, FQNNGV. CDR3 length equals 11 residues. This CDR3 is CASSLTGEKGF. The DNA for the CDR3 is TGTGCCAGCAGCTTAACAGGGGAGAAGGGCTTC. The whole variable domain, remainder taken from reference TRBV11-2 and TRBJ1-2, is EAGVAQSPRYKIIEKRQSVAFWCNPISGHATLYWYQQILGQGPKLLIQFQNNGVVDDSQLPKDRFSAERLKGVDSTLKIQPAKLEDSAVYLCASSLTGEKGFGSGTRLTVV.